The entry below describes one TCR beta chain. Profiling relied on immunoSEQ multiplex PCR, and the TCRdb table lists in-frame clones only, not all of them. The sample holds about 130,000 clones, over 60% seen once. The entry originates in a study of blood T cell repertoires in COVID-19. Germline V gives CDR1 SGHDN, CDR2 FVKESK. Trimming cost V 0 bases and J 1 base, with 12 bases left between them. The CDR3 loop spans 16 amino acids. This TCR came from a man between 35 and 55 years old with active or convalescent COVID-19. V is TRBV14 and J is TRBJ1-1; a possible D gene is TRBD1 (6 bases). Sequenced sample: peripheral blood. The CDR3 region has the DNA TGTGCCAGCAGCCAAGATTGGCTGGGGGCGAACACTGAAGCTTTCTTT. This encodes CASSQDWLGANTEAFF.